This is a list of T cell receptor beta chains from one sample in a study of blood T cell repertoires in COVID-19. Assay: immunoSEQ multiplex PCR; the TCRdb copy retains only in-frame clones and omits some. The sample records some 250,000 clones, about three quarters being singletons. Sequences were obtained from peripheral blood. These receptors all come from an elderly woman with acute or convalescent COVID-19. Both conserved end residues are part of each CDR3. The D gene is left open where the match is weak. For some rows the clone size is stated as once, few or many, or as a class when expanded; others skip it.

>NA|NA|TRBV4-1|TRBJ2-1
TGCGCCAGCAGCCATGGGAGTGAGCAGTTCTTC
CASSHGSEQFF
>NA|NA|TRBV6-6|TRBJ2-1
TGTGCCAGCAGTTACACCGGGGGCTCCTACAATGAGCAGTTCTTC
CASSYTGGSYNEQFF
>TRBD1|NA|TRBV5-1|TRBJ2-7
TGCGCCAGCAGCTTGGCAACGGACAGGGGAAACGAGCAGTACTTC
CASSLATDRGNEQYF
>TRBD2|NA|TRBV5-1|TRBJ2-2
TGCGCCAGCAGCCCTAGCGGGATTAGCACCGGGGAGCTGTTTTTT
CASSPSGISTGELFF
>TRBD1|few|TRBV3-1/TRBV3-2|TRBJ1-1
TGTGCCAGCAGCCGACAGGGGGCCAACACTGAAGCTTTCTTT
CASSRQGANTEAFF
>TRBD1|NA|TRBV6-5|TRBJ2-3
TGTGCCAGCAATTCACAGGGGGCGCGCACAGATACGCAGTATTTT
CASNSQGARTDTQYF
>TRBD2|NA|TRBV4-1|TRBJ2-2
TGCGCCAGCAGCAAGGGACTAGCGGGGGTACAGTTCGGGGAGCTGTTTTTT
CASSKGLAGVQFGELFF
>NA|NA|TRBV5-1|TRBJ1-1
TGCGCCAGCAGCCCCCCCCGGAACACTGAAGCTTTCTTT
CASSPPRNTEAFF
>NA|NA|TRBV6-7|TRBJ1-3
TGTGCCAGCAGGAATCAGGTTCCCTCTGGAAACACCATATATTTT
CASRNQVPSGNTIYF
>TRBD1|NA|TRBV19|TRBJ1-2
TGTGCCAGTAGTACTCTCCAGACAGGGAACTATGGCTACACCTTC
CASSTLQTGNYGYTF
>TRBD2|NA|TRBV14|TRBJ2-1
TGTGCCAGCAGCCCCTTCGGGCGGGAGGTCTTGAATGAGCAGTTCTTC
CASSPFGREVLNEQFF
>NA|NA|TRBV3-1/TRBV3-2|TRBJ2-5
TGTGCCAGCAGCCGTCCGAGGGTTCGGGGTCGGGAGACCCAGTACTTC
CASSRPRVRGRETQYF
>NA|NA|TRBV2|TRBJ1-1
TGTGCCAGCAATAGCAGGGTGGCTGAAGCTTTCTTT
CASNSRVAEAFF
>NA|NA|TRBV5-4|TRBJ1-5
TGTGCCAGCAGCTTGACCGGGTCGGGCGGGAATCAGCCCCAGCATTTT
CASSLTGSGGNQPQHF